This TCR beta chain emerged from a study of T cells after somatic rescue of genetic block. Clones were sequenced by immunoSEQ multiplex PCR, and TCRdb holds only the in-frame ones, with some missing. Altogether about 68,000 clones are present, 85% to 95% being singletons, with the ten largest covering roughly 2.8%. Germline V gene lookup returns CDR1 SGHVS and CDR2 FNYEAQ. V lost 2 bases, J lost 3 bases, and 7 bases lay in between. The CDR3 loop spans 13 amino acids. Sequencing was done on a sample of peripheral blood mononuclear cells (PBMCs). The clonotype comes from a man in his forties or fifties. The chain carries TRBV7-6 and TRBJ1-1; D is possibly TRBD1 (5 bases). The CDR3 here is CASSLQGYTEAFF. The CDR3 nucleotides read TGTGCCAGCAGCTTACAGGGATACACTGAAGCTTTCTTT.